These T cell receptor beta chains were read from a single sample in a study of blood T cell repertoires in COVID-19. TCRdb keeps only in-frame clones here, not all; method: immunoSEQ multiplex PCR. The repertoire holds about 160,000 clones, with around 82% as singletons. The material sequenced was peripheral blood. Receptors were obtained from a woman in her thirties or forties with COVID-19, enrolled during active disease. CDR3s include the opening cysteine and the closing phenylalanine or tryptophan. D genes are given only for firm matches. Size is omitted from some rows. Given values are once, few, many or a class for expanded clones.

V gene	J gene	D gene	clone size	CDR3 DNA	CDR3 protein
TRBV13	TRBJ2-1	TRBD1	.	TGTGCCAGCAGACCCGGGACAGGGATCTCCAATGAGCAGTTCTTC	CASRPGTGISNEQFF
TRBV7-9	TRBJ1-1	.	.	TGTGCCAGCAGCGGACAGCATCTGAACACTGAAGCTTTCTTT	CASSGQHLNTEAFF
TRBV27	TRBJ2-5	.	.	TGTGCCAGCAGTCTTCGGACTCTTAAGACGGAGACCCAGTACTTC	CASSLRTLKTETQYF
TRBV19	TRBJ1-1	TRBD1	.	TGTGCCAGTAAAGTCCAGGGGGCAAACACTGAAGCTTTCTTT	CASKVQGANTEAFF
TRBV3-1/TRBV3-2	TRBJ2-1	.	.	TGTGCCAGCAGCCCGGACTTGTACAATGAGCAGTTCTTC	CASSPDLYNEQFF
TRBV19	TRBJ1-1	.	once	TGTGCCAGTAGTATCGGGGTGGCTGAAGCTTTCTTT	CASSIGVAEAFF
TRBV6-1	TRBJ2-3	TRBD1	.	TGTGCCAGCAGTGAAAGAATACAGGGGGCAACAGATACGCAGTATTTT	CASSERIQGATDTQYF
TRBV28	TRBJ1-4	.	.	TGTGCCAGCAGTTTATACGGGGATGAAAAACTGTTTTTT	CASSLYGDEKLFF
TRBV29-1	TRBJ1-1	TRBD1	.	TGCAGCGTTGTGGGACAGGGATGGACTGAAGCTTTCTTT	CSVVGQGWTEAFF
TRBV30	TRBJ2-5	TRBD1	once	TGTGCCTCGACACAGGGGGTACAGAAGACCCAGTACTTC	CASTQGVQKTQYF
TRBV7-3	TRBJ2-3	TRBD1	.	TGTGCCAGCAGCCGGGGACAGGGGGACGGAACAGATACGCAGTATTTT	CASSRGQGDGTDTQYF
TRBV27	TRBJ2-7	.	.	TGTGCCAGCAGTTTAGACGGGTCACCCTTCTACGAGCAGTACTTC	CASSLDGSPFYEQYF
TRBV6-5	TRBJ2-1	.	.	TGTGCCACCACAGGGAGGGTCGGGAATGAGCAGTTCTTC	CATTGRVGNEQFF
TRBV7-9	TRBJ1-5	.	.	TGTGCCAGCAGCCAAATTTCGGGGCCCCAGCATTTT	CASSQISGPQHF
TRBV7-8	TRBJ1-1	TRBD1	.	TGTGCCAGCATTCGACAGGGTCAAACTGAAGCTTTCTTT	CASIRQGQTEAFF
TRBV5-5	TRBJ1-1	.	.	TGTGCCAGCAGCTTGGTTAGGGAGAACCTGAACACTGAAGCTTTCTTT	CASSLVRENLNTEAFF
TRBV4-1	TRBJ2-1	.	.	TGCGCCAGCAGCCAAGCTCCACTCCTCAATGAGCAGTTCTTC	CASSQAPLLNEQFF
TRBV10-3	TRBJ2-1	TRBD2	.	TGTGCCACCAAACTAGCGGGGGCATCCTACAATGAGCAGTTCTTC	CATKLAGASYNEQFF
TRBV18	TRBJ2-3	.	.	TGTGCCAGCTCACCACTACAGATGGATACGCAGTATTTT	CASSPLQMDTQYF
TRBV10-1	TRBJ1-1	TRBD1	.	TGCGCCAGAGCAGACAGGGTGAACACTGAAGCTTTCTTT	CARADRVNTEAFF
TRBV7-3	TRBJ2-1	.	.	TGTGCCAGCAGCTTAAGGCACCAACCTGGAGGGGTGCAGTTCTTC	CASSLRHQPGGVQFF
TRBV27	TRBJ2-2	TRBD2	.	TGTGCCAGCAGGGGTGGCGGGGGGCGAACGAACACCGGGGAGCTGTTTTTT	CASRGGGGRTNTGELFF
TRBV6-1	TRBJ1-5	.	.	TGTGCCAGCAGTGAAAAGGACGGAGGTTATAGCAATCAGCCCCAGCATTTT	CASSEKDGGYSNQPQHF
TRBV27	TRBJ2-3	.	few	TGTGCCAGCATTTCGCGAGGGCCCCGATTTATGAGTGGCACAGATACGCAGTATTTT	CASISRGPRFMSGTDTQYF
TRBV3-1/TRBV3-2	TRBJ1-6	TRBD1	.	TGTGCCAGCAGCCTTACGACAGGGGGCGATGATTCACCCCTCCACTTT	CASSLTTGGDDSPLHF
TRBV7-9	TRBJ2-1	.	.	TGTGCCAGCAGCTACAGGGTGGATGAGCAGTTCTTC	CASSYRVDEQFF
TRBV3-1/TRBV3-2	TRBJ2-3	.	.	TGTGCCAGCAGCAGCGGAGGAGATACGCAGTATTTT	CASSSGGDTQYF
TRBV2	TRBJ1-2	TRBD1	once	TGTGCCAGCAAAGAGGCAGGGGGTAAGGGCTACACCTTC	CASKEAGGKGYTF
TRBV27	TRBJ1-2	.	.	TGTGCCAGCAGTTCCATGACAGTCCGAGGCTACACCTTC	CASSSMTVRGYTF
TRBV9	TRBJ2-2	.	once	TGTGCCAGCAGCCTGACCGGGGAGCTGTTTTTT	CASSLTGELFF
TRBV6-1	TRBJ2-1	TRBD1	once	TGTGCCAGCAGTGAAGCGGGGGCTGGGACAGGGCCCTACAATGAGCAGTTCTTC	CASSEAGAGTGPYNEQFF
TRBV6-2/TRBV6-3	TRBJ2-1	.	.	TGTGCCAGCAGTTACGCTGCGAACAATGAGCAGTTCTTC	CASSYAANNEQFF
TRBV27	TRBJ2-7	.	.	TGTGCCAGCAGTTTAGGGCGAAGCGGCGAGCAGTACTTC	CASSLGRSGEQYF
TRBV11-3	TRBJ2-1	TRBD1	.	TGTGCCAGCAGCTTAGGGACAGGGAGGCCAAATGAGCAGTTCTTC	CASSLGTGRPNEQFF
TRBV15	TRBJ2-1	TRBD2	.	TGTGCCACCAGCAGGGATGTACCGCGGTTGGGACTAGAGTCCAATGAGCAGTTCTTC	CATSRDVPRLGLESNEQFF
TRBV5-1	TRBJ2-6	TRBD1	.	TGCGCCAGCAGCCGGGACAGCTCTGGGGCCAACGTCCTGACTTTC	CASSRDSSGANVLTF
TRBV6-4	TRBJ2-3	TRBD2	.	TGTGCCAGCAGTGAGGCGGGAGAAACAGATACGCAGTATTTT	CASSEAGETDTQYF
TRBV5-6	TRBJ1-1	TRBD1	once	TGTGCCAGCAGCTTCTTGGTCCGACAGGGGAGGACTGAAGCTTTCTTT	CASSFLVRQGRTEAFF
TRBV6-1	TRBJ2-1	TRBD2	.	TGTGCCAGCAGTGAAGTTCACTCCAGGACTAGTGGGAATGAGCAGTTCTTC	CASSEVHSRTSGNEQFF
TRBV5-1	TRBJ2-7	TRBD1	.	TGCGCCAGCAGCCCGGGACAGGGCAGTGAGCAGTACTTC	CASSPGQGSEQYF
TRBV5-1	TRBJ2-1	TRBD1	.	TGCGCCAGTGCTATCGGGGACAGGGCCTACAATGAGCAGTTCTTC	CASAIGDRAYNEQFF
TRBV9	TRBJ2-7	TRBD1	.	TGTGCCAGCAGCGTAGGAGGACAGGGCTACGAGCAGTACTTC	CASSVGGQGYEQYF
TRBV6-6	TRBJ2-5	.	.	TGTGCCAGCAGCCCCGGGGTGGAAGGGGAGACCCAGTACTTC	CASSPGVEGETQYF
TRBV27	TRBJ2-3	TRBD2	.	TGTGCCAGCAGTTTATCGGGGACTAGTGTGGGTACAGATACGCAGTATTTT	CASSLSGTSVGTDTQYF
TRBV18	TRBJ1-1	.	.	TGTGCCAGCTCTCCCTTCCCCCAGGCTGAAGCTTTCTTT	CASSPFPQAEAFF
TRBV7-3	TRBJ2-5	.	.	TGTGCCAGCAGCTTGGGGGCGCGGGAGACCCAGTACTTC	CASSLGARETQYF
TRBV19	TRBJ1-5	.	once	TGTGCCAGTAGTATAGGTTTCCCCCAGGCCCAGCATTTT	CASSIGFPQAQHF
TRBV11-2	TRBJ1-2	TRBD1	few	TGTGCCAGCAGCGGGGGGACAGCCTCCTATATCTATGGCTACACCTTC	CASSGGTASYIYGYTF
TRBV3-1/TRBV3-2	TRBJ2-2	.	.	TGTGCCAGCAGCCAAGGTCTGGCAGGGGAGCTGTTTTTT	CASSQGLAGELFF
TRBV5-5	TRBJ2-5	.	.	TGTGCCAGCAGCTTGATGGGGGGGCCTCAAGAGACCCAGTACTTC	CASSLMGGPQETQYF
TRBV10-3	TRBJ1-2	.	few	TGTGCCATCAGTGACCGACAGGTAAACTATGGCTACACCTTC	CAISDRQVNYGYTF
TRBV10-3	TRBJ2-1	.	few	TGTGCCATCAGTGCTAGCGCCTACAATGAGCAGTTCTTC	CAISASAYNEQFF
TRBV11-3	TRBJ2-1	TRBD2	few	TGTGCCAGCAGTCACACAGTGGCGGGAGGCCAGAATGAGCAGTTCTTC	CASSHTVAGGQNEQFF
TRBV10-3	TRBJ1-4	.	.	TGTGCCATCAGTGAGACAGGCTATGAAAAACTGTTTTTT	CAISETGYEKLFF
TRBV10-2	TRBJ2-7	.	once	TGCGCCAGCAGTACATACAGGGCCTACGAGCAGTACTTC	CASSTYRAYEQYF
TRBV12-3/TRBV12-4	TRBJ2-5	.	.	TGTGCCAGCAGTCCAGGGTTTGTAGAGACCCAGTACTTC	CASSPGFVETQYF
TRBV7-2	TRBJ1-1	TRBD1	.	TGTGCCAGCAGCTTAGAGACAGGGGTCACTGAAGCTTTCTTT	CASSLETGVTEAFF